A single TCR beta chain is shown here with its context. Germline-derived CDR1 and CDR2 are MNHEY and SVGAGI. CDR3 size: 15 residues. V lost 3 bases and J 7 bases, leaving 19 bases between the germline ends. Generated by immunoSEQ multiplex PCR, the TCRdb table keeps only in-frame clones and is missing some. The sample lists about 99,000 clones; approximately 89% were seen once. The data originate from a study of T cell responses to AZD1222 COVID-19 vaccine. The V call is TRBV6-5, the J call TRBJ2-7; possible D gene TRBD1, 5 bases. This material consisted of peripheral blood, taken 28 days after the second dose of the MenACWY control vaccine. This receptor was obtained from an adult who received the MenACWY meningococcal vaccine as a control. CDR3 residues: CASSYPRESTLEQYF. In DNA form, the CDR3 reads TGTGCCAGCAGTTATCCCAGGGAAAGTACGTTGGAGCAGTACTTC.